These T cell receptor beta chains were read from a single sample in a study of cytomegalovirus exposure and HLA in healthy donors. Clones were read by immunoSEQ multiplex PCR, and TCRdb kept only the in-frame ones, dropping some. The sample consists of 120,000 to 150,000 clones, about 85% of them appearing once. Material for sequencing was PBMCs. Receptors were obtained from a boy aged 2 to 10 in good health and CMV-seronegative. Both conserved end residues are part of each CDR3. D genes are given only for firm matches. Size is stated for part of the rows, as once, few or many counts, or as a class when the clone is expanded.

v_gene	d_gene	abundance	j_gene	CDR3nt	CDR3aa
TRBV10-3	TRBD1	NA	TRBJ2-3	TGTGCCATCAGTGAGTCGAGGACAGGGCAAGATACGCAGTATTTT	CAISESRTGQDTQYF
TRBV7-9	NA	NA	TRBJ1-5	TGTGCCAGCAGCTTAGGATTTCCCGCAGACAATCAGCCCCAGCATTTT	CASSLGFPADNQPQHF
TRBV18	NA	NA	TRBJ2-4	TGTGCCAGCTCACCGGCGGTTAAGCAGTACTTC	CASSPAVKQYF
TRBV6-6	TRBD1	few	TRBJ1-2	TGTGCCAGCAGTTACACGACAGGGAGCGGCTACACCTTC	CASSYTTGSGYTF
TRBV28	TRBD2	once	TRBJ2-1	TGTGCCAGCAGCCTCGGGACTAGCGGAACCAATGAGCAGTTCTTC	CASSLGTSGTNEQFF
TRBV7-3	TRBD2	NA	TRBJ2-1	TGTGCCAGCAGCTTGGCTAGCGGGAGGGTAGGTGAGCAGTTCTTC	CASSLASGRVGEQFF
TRBV5-1	NA	NA	TRBJ2-1	TGCGCCAGCAGCCCAGTCGGGGGCTCCTACAATGAGCAGTTCTTC	CASSPVGGSYNEQFF
TRBV5-6	NA	NA	TRBJ1-6	TGTGCCAGCAGCTTGGCATTTACAGGACAACATAATTCACCCCTCCACTTT	CASSLAFTGQHNSPLHF
TRBV28	NA	once	TRBJ2-7	TGTGCCAGCAGGGAGAGAAGCGGCTCCTACGAGCAGTACTTC	CASRERSGSYEQYF
TRBV5-1	NA	NA	TRBJ2-3	TGCGCCAGCAGCTTGGCTCCACTCGACTCGTTACCAGATACGCAGTATTTT	CASSLAPLDSLPDTQYF
TRBV10-3	NA	NA	TRBJ1-5	TGTGCCATCAGTGGTACAGGGTGGGTCAATCAGCCCCAGCATTTT	CAISGTGWVNQPQHF
TRBV5-4	TRBD1	once	TRBJ2-7	TGTGCCAGCAGCCGAGTGGGACAGGGTTCCTACGAGCAGTACTTC	CASSRVGQGSYEQYF
TRBV18	NA	NA	TRBJ2-5	TGTGCCAGCTCACCACCGGTGGTTACAGGGCAAGAGACCCAGTACTTC	CASSPPVVTGQETQYF
TRBV9	TRBD2	NA	TRBJ2-1	TGTGCCAGCAGCGGCGTAGCGGGAGGGATTGATGAGCAGTTCTTC	CASSGVAGGIDEQFF
TRBV28	NA	NA	TRBJ1-5	TGTGCCAGCAGTTTCCTAGAACAGGTATATAGCAATCAGCCCCAGCATTTT	CASSFLEQVYSNQPQHF
TRBV15	NA	NA	TRBJ1-2	TGTGCCACCAGCAGAGAATCCGGTTACCTGGGAGCCGGCTACACCTTC	CATSRESGYLGAGYTF
TRBV7-6	TRBD1	NA	TRBJ1-1	TGTGCCAGCAGCCAGGGGGCTAGGACTGAAGCTTTCTTT	CASSQGARTEAFF
TRBV4-1	NA	NA	TRBJ1-2	TGCGCCAGCAGCCAACCCCCCGGCGGCATAAACTATGGCTACACCTTC	CASSQPPGGINYGYTF
TRBV10-3	NA	NA	TRBJ1-1	TGTGCCATCAGTGAGTCGAGAACAGCGAACACTGAAGCTTTCTTT	CAISESRTANTEAFF
TRBV18	TRBD1	few	TRBJ1-5	TGTGCCAGCTCACGGGATGGACAGGGAGGAGGTCAGCCCCAGCATTTT	CASSRDGQGGGQPQHF
TRBV2	NA	NA	TRBJ2-6	TGTGCCAGCATCACTGGGGCCAACGTCCTGACTTTC	CASITGANVLTF
TRBV9	TRBD1	few	TRBJ2-1	TGTGCCAGCAGCGACCCGACAGGGTTCGGGGCGGTCGGGTACAATGAGCAGTTCTTC	CASSDPTGFGAVGYNEQFF
TRBV13	NA	NA	TRBJ2-7	TGTGCCAGCAGCTTAGGGAACGAGCAGTACTTC	CASSLGNEQYF
TRBV27	TRBD1	NA	TRBJ1-1	TGTGCCAGCAGTTTGGGGACAGGTCGGACTGAAGCTTTCTTT	CASSLGTGRTEAFF
TRBV15	TRBD1	few	TRBJ1-2	TGTGCCACCAGCAGCAGACAGGGGGGTACTACCTATGGCTACACCTTC	CATSSRQGGTTYGYTF
TRBV4-2	TRBD1	NA	TRBJ2-2	TGTGCCAGCAGCCAATCGGGACAGGGGGCTGACGGGGAGCTGTCTTTT	CASSQSGQGADGELSF
TRBV2	TRBD1	NA	TRBJ1-6	TGTGCCAGCATATCCGGGACAGGCAATTCACCCCTCCACTTT	CASISGTGNSPLHF
TRBV29-1	NA	NA	TRBJ1-1	TGCAGCGTTGCTCGGGGGTTGAACACTGAAGCTTTCTTT	CSVARGLNTEAFF
TRBV4-1	TRBD1	NA	TRBJ1-5	TGCGCCAGCAGCCAGGAGACAGGGAGAAGTACAAGTAGCAATCAGCCCCAGCATTTT	CASSQETGRSTSSNQPQHF
TRBV7-2	TRBD1	NA	TRBJ1-4	TGTGCCAGCAGCGTTACCGGGACAGGGGTAGAAAAACTGTTTTTT	CASSVTGTGVEKLFF
TRBV6-4	NA	NA	TRBJ1-1	TGTGCCAGCAGTGACTCGACGAAGATGGCGCGCGGTGAAGCTTTCTTT	CASSDSTKMARGEAFF